What follows describes a single T cell receptor (beta chain). Its antigen has not been determined. No much larger clonotype is one base removed from it; base qualities were not supplied. Library preparation was by the immunoSEQ multiplex PCR assay. For the multiplex PCR, a mixture combining 60 forward primers for TCR Vbeta segments and 13 reverse primers for TCR Jbeta segments was used. The CDR3 region of rearranged TCR beta genes was amplified from genomic DNA by a multiplex PCR assay. The Illumina HiSeq System was used to sequence the amplified TCR beta libraries as 87-base-pair reads. Concerning the study's data processing: In a later analysis, some 80 million unique TCR beta chains were counted across the 500 to 850 repertoires, and some 10 million of these chains were shared by at least two donors. To remove PCR and sequencing errors, raw reads were error-corrected and collapsed into unique sequences using a nearest-neighbor algorithm that merged closely related sequences. V, D and J gene segments were assigned by aligning CDR3 sequences to IMGT reference sequences. For a sequence to be retained, a match of at least six nucleotides was required to both a V gene segment and a J gene segment. A rearrangement counted as productive if the CDR3 had no stop codons and remained in frame with V and J, and every other rearrangement counted as non-productive. Following IMGT convention, CDR3 was defined as the stretch from the second conserved V-encoded cysteine to the conserved J-encoded phenylalanine. The earlier analysis of about 590 of the donors excluded sequences that lacked an unambiguous match to a single V gene segment. In an earlier analysis of roughly 500 of the donors, V segments were called functional above 56.7% productive rearrangements and were called segregating when the between-donor standard deviation exceeded 5%. A statistical classification framework was built for diagnosing cytomegalovirus status from the catalog of TCR beta chain sequences. A later analysis assigned V and J genes by comparing TCR nucleotide sequences with IMGT/GENE-DB human TR gene sequences. A later analysis assigned CDR3 sequences and most-parsimonious VDJ recombination scenarios with the TCRdist pipeline. A later analysis defined each TCR beta chain by its CDR3 amino acid sequence plus V-gene family, and excluded reads lacking a unique V-gene family. In a later analysis, several hundred highly shared, low-generation-probability nucleotide sequences were removed to address suspected cross-contamination and a sequencing artifact. In a later analysis, a clonal expansion index for each public chain was calculated from normalized within-repertoire ranks of inferred template counts. In a later analysis, generation probabilities were computed with a VDJ recombination model fitted to out-of-frame rearrangements, and the resulting probabilities were checked against IGoR. A later analysis scored TCR-TCR, TCR-HLA and TCR-CMV co-occurrence with hypergeometric tests, applying a repertoire-size bias correction to TCR pairs. To estimate false discovery rates, a later analysis permuted the HLA or CMV assignments 20 times. In a later analysis, co-occurring TCRs were grouped with DBSCAN, and TCRdist sequence similarity was added when clustering was performed within HLA-allele-positive subsets. For co-occurrence clustering, repertoires with fewer than 30,000 or more than 120,000 public chains were excluded, along with 4 to 6 repertoires with anomalous nucleotide sharing. Not all clones reach the TCRdb copy of this immuneACCESS table, which keeps in-frame sequences only. Checked studies attribute under half of the gap to unresolved V genes and leave the rest unexplained. V and J calls and clone size come straight from that table; D and trimming were deduced from the DNA. Here the sample has 190,000 or so clones; about 79% occur a single time. The top ten hold roughly 0.098% of the sample.

The sample belongs to a study of cytomegalovirus exposure and HLA in healthy donors (TCRdb year 2017). Concerning the study at large: In an earlier analysis of fewer than 750 of the donors, approximately 300 Gb of sequence data and 117 million unique TCR beta sequences from about 180 million T cells were reported. In the later analysis, no new phenotypic data were used to find candidate immune exposures; instead, reliance was placed on TCR beta sequences and their occurrence across donors. To predict cytomegalovirus infection status, the study combined high-throughput TCR immunosequencing, statistical association of individual TCRs with disease status, and machine learning. All discovery cohort repertoires had been generated using a single sequencing platform. On average, around 200,000 unique TCR beta nucleotide sequences were sequenced per donor among a few hundred genotyped donors of the cohort, with approximately 18% of those sequences being non-productive. An early release covering 550 to 650 HLA-typed donors comprised about 300 gigabases of sequencing data and around 80 million unique TCR sequences. HLA typing included class I and class II loci at four-digit resolution. The study profiled the T cell repertoires of 500 to 800 subjects by immunosequencing and related them to cytomegalovirus serostatus. The aim of the study was to test whether cataloging public T cell receptors could identify signatures of past pathogen exposure. Genome-wide SNP genotypes for about 60% of the roughly 700 donors were used in a later genetic analysis, which treated that subset as a discovery cohort. Typing coverage varied by locus: roughly 620-640 donors for A, B, C, DRB1 and DQB1; approximately 500 for DQA1; approximately 570 for DPA1; around 450 for DPB1. In a later analysis, previously published TCR beta repertoires from about 640 donors were re-analyzed and high-resolution HLA genotyping was added so that TCR occurrence patterns could be studied. Among the roughly 400 genotyped donors, 81% belonged to the genetic ancestry cluster associated with self-reported Caucasian donors. Donor age, sex, ethnicity and CMV serostatus were compiled alongside the repertoire data. Four or five DR-DQ haplotypes were handled as single units for association and clustering, since linkage in the cohort was strong. A separate validation cohort of roughly 120 different subjects was used in addition to the roughly 670-subject first cohort. In an earlier analysis of 500 to 650 of the donors, high-throughput TCR beta sequencing was used to judge whether each TCR beta V gene segment behaved as functional or pseudogenic. The paper's findings and limits, for the study overall: According to a later genetic analysis, donors in an Asian-associated ancestry cluster had fewer N-insertions in productive TCRs than the roughly 670-donor mean. The authors suggested that the approach could potentially be generalized to other disease states and immunological phenotypes. Linkage disequilibrium might explain the correlated functional status among segregating V segments, but an unknown experimental factor could not be excluded. Compared with equally common non-associated chains, HLA-associated TCR beta chains in a later analysis were more clonally expanded and had lower generation probabilities. Most TCR sequences were observed very rarely across donors, whereas some public TCRs were present in many individuals. According to a later analysis, TCR association rates differed among HLA loci, with DRB1 alleles showing the most associated TCRs and HLA-C alleles showing the fewest. An association between a missense DCLRE1C variant and V-gene and J-gene trimming of TCR beta chains was found in a later genetic analysis and replicated in an independent cohort. Only TCR beta chains were sequenced in this cohort, and the absence of alpha or paired-chain data limited detectable features. Broadly in line with IMGT annotations, most TCR beta V segments showed up in productive rearrangements about 90% or about 30% of the time in an earlier analysis of several hundred of the donors. For the cohort, immune exposure information was limited to CMV serostatus. Specific HLA alleles were associated with some 15,000 TCR beta sequences at a false discovery rate of 0.05 in a later analysis. The study gave a list of 150 to 200 TCR beta chains associated with cytomegalovirus. A few of the identified cytomegalovirus-associated TCR beta chains were confirmed in vitro to be specific for cytomegalovirus antigens. A further reported finding was that TCR beta sequences accurately predicted the HLA-A and HLA-B alleles for most subjects in the first cohort. HLA typing was unavailable for some donors at each locus, so association tests used only the typed subset. Cytomegalovirus status was reported to be diagnosed by the classifier with high specificity and sensitivity in both the original and validation cohorts. When HLA alleles, especially DR and DQ, strongly co-occurred, attributing TCR associations to individual alleles was difficult. Roughly uniform sequencing depth across donors was assumed in presence/absence analyses, although this assumption may not hold. A later analysis found that most CMV-associated TCR beta chains appeared HLA-restricted, with HLA associations seemingly driven largely by CMV exposure. The sequencing pipeline was judged likely to have produced a cluster of highly shared sequence variants as a technical artifact. Because counts were too low, more than 15 rarely observed V segments, including chromosome 9 orphons, were excluded from the earlier analysis of 587 of the donors. According to a later analysis, parvovirus B19, influenza, CMV and Epstein-Barr virus appeared linked to several top co-occurrence clusters. Because the 87-base-pair reads could not distinguish some IMGT-functional V segments, including TRBV6-2 and TRBV6-3, those segments were excluded.

CDR1 and CDR2 are read off the germline V gene as SGHTA and FQGTGA. After removal of 2 bases from V and 8 bases from J, the junction retains 15 bases not matched to a gene. The cysteine opens and the phenylalanine closes a CDR3 of 17 amino acids. Of the read, only the CDR3 DNA is kept; its 51 bases are in frame from base 1. The cohort comprised some 680 healthy bone marrow donors. At the time of sampling, all cohort members were nominally healthy, though unrecorded immune exposures were likely present. The donor tested CMV seronegative and was one of the 352 seronegative cohort members. Each donor provided a peripheral blood sample, and peripheral blood mononuclear cells were used for TCR beta sequencing. The Qiagen DNeasy Blood Extraction Kit was used to extract genomic DNA from the blood cell samples.

The sequenced sample consisted of PBMCs. The chain is made from TRBV7-3 and TRBJ1-2, with 9 bases aligning to TRBD1. The receptor was derived from a boy between 2 and 10 years old in good health and CMV-seronegative. The CDR3 reads CASSLGQGMSLYEGYTF. The sequenced DNA: TGTGCCAGCAGCTTAGGACAGGGGATGAGCCTCTATGAGGGCTACACCTTC.